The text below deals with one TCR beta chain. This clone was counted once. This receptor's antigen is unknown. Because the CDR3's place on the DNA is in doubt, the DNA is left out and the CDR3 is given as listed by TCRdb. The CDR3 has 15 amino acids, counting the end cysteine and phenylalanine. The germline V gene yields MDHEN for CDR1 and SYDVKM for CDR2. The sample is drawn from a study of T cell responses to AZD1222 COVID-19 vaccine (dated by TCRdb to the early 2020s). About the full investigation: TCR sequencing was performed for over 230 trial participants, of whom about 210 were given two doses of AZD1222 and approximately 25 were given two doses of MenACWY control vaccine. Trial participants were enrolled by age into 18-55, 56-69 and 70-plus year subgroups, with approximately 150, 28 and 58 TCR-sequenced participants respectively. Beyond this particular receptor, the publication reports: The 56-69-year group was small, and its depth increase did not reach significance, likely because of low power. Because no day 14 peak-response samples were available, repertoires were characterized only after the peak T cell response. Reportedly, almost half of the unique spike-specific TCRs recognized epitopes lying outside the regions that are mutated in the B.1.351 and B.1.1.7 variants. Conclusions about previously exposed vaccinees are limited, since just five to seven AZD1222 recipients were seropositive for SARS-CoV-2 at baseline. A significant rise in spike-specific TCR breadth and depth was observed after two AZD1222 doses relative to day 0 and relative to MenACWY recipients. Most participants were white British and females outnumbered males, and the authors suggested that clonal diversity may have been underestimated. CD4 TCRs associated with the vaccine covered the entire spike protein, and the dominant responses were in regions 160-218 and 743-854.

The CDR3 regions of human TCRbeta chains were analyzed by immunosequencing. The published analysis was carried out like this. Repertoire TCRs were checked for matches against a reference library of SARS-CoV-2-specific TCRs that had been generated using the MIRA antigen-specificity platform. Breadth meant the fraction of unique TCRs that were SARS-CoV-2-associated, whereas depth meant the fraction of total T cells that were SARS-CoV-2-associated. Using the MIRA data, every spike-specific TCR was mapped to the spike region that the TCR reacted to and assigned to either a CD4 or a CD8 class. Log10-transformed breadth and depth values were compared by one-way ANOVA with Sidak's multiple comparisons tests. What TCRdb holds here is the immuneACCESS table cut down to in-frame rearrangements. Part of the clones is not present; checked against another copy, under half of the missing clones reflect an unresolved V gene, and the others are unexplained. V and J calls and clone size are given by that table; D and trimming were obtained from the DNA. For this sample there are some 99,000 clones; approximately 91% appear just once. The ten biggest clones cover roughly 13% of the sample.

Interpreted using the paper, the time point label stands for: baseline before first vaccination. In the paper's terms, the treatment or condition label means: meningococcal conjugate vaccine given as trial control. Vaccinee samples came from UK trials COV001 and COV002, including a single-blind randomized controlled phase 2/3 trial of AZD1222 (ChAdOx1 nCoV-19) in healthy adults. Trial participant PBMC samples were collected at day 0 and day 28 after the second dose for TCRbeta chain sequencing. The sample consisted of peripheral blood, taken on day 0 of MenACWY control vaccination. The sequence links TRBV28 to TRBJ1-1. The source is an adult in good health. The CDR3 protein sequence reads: CASSVGSWAGGIPAF.